These T cell receptor beta chains were read from a single sample in a study of molecular identifiers for immune sequencing clone quantification. Using its own MiXCR run on the PCR reads, TCRdb lists one record per CDR3 protein. The data hold tens of thousands of distinct CDR3 sequences, with around 18% observed a single time. Specimen: naive CD8+ T cells from blood, with Jurkat cell RNA spiked in. The receptors were gathered from a human donor in good health. Some libraries in this study had Jurkat cell RNA spiked in. The CDR3 runs from the conserved cysteine through the conserved F or W. The D gene is left open where the match is weak. Rows give clone size only sometimes, using once, few, many, or a class for an expanded clone.

TGCGCCAGCAGCCCGGGATATGGCTACACCTTC,CASSPGYGYTF,-,TRBV4-1,TRBJ1-2,many
TGCAGTGCTAGCGATCCCCGGGTAGCGGCCTACAATGAGCAGTTCTTC,CSASDPRVAAYNEQFF,-,TRBV20-1,TRBJ2-1,-
TGTGCCAGCAGTTACTCGTCCCTAGCGGGAGAGGGTTACGAGCAGTACTTC,CASSYSSLAGEGYEQYF,TRBD2,TRBV6-2/TRBV6-3,TRBJ2-7,few
TGTGCCAGCAGGAAGATAGATGCGCAGTATTTT,CASRKIDAQYF,-,TRBV7-9,TRBJ2-3,many
TGTGCCAGCAGTTTATCGGGGCTCCACGAGCAGTACTTC,CASSLSGLHEQYF,-,TRBV28,TRBJ2-7,few
TGTGCCAGCAGCCCCTCCGCTACCAAACGTGAAAACGCGAACACCGGGGAGCTGTTTTTT,CASSPSATKRENANTGELFF,-,TRBV7-9,TRBJ2-2,many
TGCAGCGTCAGAGCCGGGACAGGAGGAAATGAGCAGTTCTTC,CSVRAGTGGNEQFF,TRBD1,TRBV29-1,TRBJ2-1,-
TGTGCCAGCAGCGGGATGAACACCGGGGAGCTGTTTTTT,CASSGMNTGELFF,-,TRBV5-6,TRBJ2-2,many
TGTGCCAGCAGTTTAGGGACACACGTACAGCCCCAGCATTTT,CASSLGTHVQPQHF,-,TRBV12-3/TRBV12-4,TRBJ1-5,-
TGTGCCAGCAGTGAATCGACCGTTAACACTGAAGCTTTCTTT,CASSESTVNTEAFF,-,TRBV25-1,TRBJ1-1,many
TGTGCCAGCAGTTTAAACAGGGGCACAGATACGCAGTATTTT,CASSLNRGTDTQYF,-,TRBV28,TRBJ2-3,many
TGTGCCAGCAGCTTGTTCGGGGCCCTGTCCGGACCCCATAATGAGCAGTTCTTC,CASSLFGALSGPHNEQFF,-,TRBV11-2,TRBJ2-1,many
TGTGCCAGTAGTCTCCAGCGGGCCTTCCAAGAGACCCAGTACTTC,CASSLQRAFQETQYF,-,TRBV19,TRBJ2-5,many
TGTGCCAGCAGTTATAACCTCTACGAGCAGTACTTC,CASSYNLYEQYF,-,TRBV6-2/TRBV6-3,TRBJ2-7,many
TGTGCCAGCAGCTTCCAAAGCCTCGACAGCTATGGCTACACCTTC,CASSFQSLDSYGYTF,-,TRBV7-9,TRBJ1-2,many
TGTGCCAGCTACCCTCCCACGGGAGAGCCCGGGGAGCTGTTTTTT,CASYPPTGEPGELFF,-,TRBV11-2,TRBJ2-2,many
TGTGCCAGCAGCTTGGGGTTTAGCGCCTACAATGAGCAGTTCTTC,CASSLGFSAYNEQFF,-,TRBV5-6,TRBJ2-1,many
TGTGCCAGCAGGGACTTTGGGCTCTACAATGAGCAGTTCTTC,CASRDFGLYNEQFF,-,TRBV27,TRBJ2-1,many
TGTGCCAGCAGCTCCGACGGACAGGGGACCTACTATGGCTACACCTTC,CASSSDGQGTYYGYTF,TRBD1,TRBV7-2,TRBJ1-2,-
TGCAGTGCTAGAGATACCCTAAAGGGAGGAGAGCAGTACTTC,CSARDTLKGGEQYF,-,TRBV20-1,TRBJ2-7,many
TGTGCCACCAGCAAACGTAGGGGGGATGGCTACACCTTC,CATSKRRGDGYTF,-,TRBV24-1,TRBJ1-2,-
TGTGCCAGCAGTTTCAACCCGGACCGCTTCTATGGCTACACCTTC,CASSFNPDRFYGYTF,-,TRBV6-5,TRBJ1-2,many
TGTGCCAGCAGTTACGGCCTAGCGGGAGCCTACGAGCAGTACTTC,CASSYGLAGAYEQYF,TRBD2,TRBV6-2/TRBV6-3,TRBJ2-7,few
TGTGCCAGCAGCTCAATGACTTTTTCCTACGAGCAGTACTTC,CASSSMTFSYEQYF,-,TRBV7-8,TRBJ2-7,many
TGTGCCAGCAGTTCCTTCGGACAGGGGGGGTCCTACGAGCAGTACTTC,CASSSFGQGGSYEQYF,TRBD1,TRBV27,TRBJ2-7,many
TGTGCCAGCAGCTGGACTAGCGGGTTGTTGCCAGATACGCAGTATTTT,CASSWTSGLLPDTQYF,TRBD2,TRBV7-9,TRBJ2-3,many
TGTGCCAGCAGCTTAGCGTGGGTTGGTGAGCAGTTCTTC,CASSLAWVGEQFF,-,TRBV7-9,TRBJ2-1,-
TGTGCCAGCAGCCATGACAGGGGTACTGGGGCCAACGTCCTGACTTTC,CASSHDRGTGANVLTF,TRBD1,TRBV3-1,TRBJ2-6,many
TGTGCCAGCAGCGTAACAGGGTTAAACTCCTACGAGCAGTACTTC,CASSVTGLNSYEQYF,-,TRBV9,TRBJ2-7,few
TGCGCCAGCAGCCCGACACTAACACCCGGGGAGCTGTTTTTT,CASSPTLTPGELFF,-,TRBV4-3,TRBJ2-2,many